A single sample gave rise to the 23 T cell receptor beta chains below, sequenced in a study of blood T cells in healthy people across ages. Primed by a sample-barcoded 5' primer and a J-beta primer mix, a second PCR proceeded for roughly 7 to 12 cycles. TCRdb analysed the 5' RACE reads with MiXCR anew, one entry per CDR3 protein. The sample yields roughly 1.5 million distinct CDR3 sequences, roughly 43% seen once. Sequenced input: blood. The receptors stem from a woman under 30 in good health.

The CDR3 loop is CASSLRGTASGYTF. The CDR3 bases are TGTGCCAGCAGTTTAAGGGGGACGGCCTCTGGCTACACCTTC. This chain links TRBV12-3 or TRBV12-4 with TRBJ1-2; a weak D match, TRBD1 (6 bases). The CDR3 spans 14 residues. V gave up 2 bases and J gave up 7 bases, with 14 bases separating them.

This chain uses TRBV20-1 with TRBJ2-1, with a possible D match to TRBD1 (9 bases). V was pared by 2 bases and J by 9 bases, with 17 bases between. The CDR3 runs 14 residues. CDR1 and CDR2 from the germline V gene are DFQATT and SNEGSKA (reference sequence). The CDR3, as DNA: TGCAGTGCTAGAAGGGACAGGGCGGGAGGTGAGCAGTTCTTC. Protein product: CSARRDRAGGEQFF.

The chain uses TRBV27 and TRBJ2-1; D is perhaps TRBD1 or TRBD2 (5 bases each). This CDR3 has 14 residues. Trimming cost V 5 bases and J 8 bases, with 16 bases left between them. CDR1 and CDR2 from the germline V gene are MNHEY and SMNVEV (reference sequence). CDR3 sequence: CASSGGPEAHEQFF. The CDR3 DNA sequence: TGTGCCAGCAGTGGGGGACCCGAGGCGCATGAGCAGTTCTTC.

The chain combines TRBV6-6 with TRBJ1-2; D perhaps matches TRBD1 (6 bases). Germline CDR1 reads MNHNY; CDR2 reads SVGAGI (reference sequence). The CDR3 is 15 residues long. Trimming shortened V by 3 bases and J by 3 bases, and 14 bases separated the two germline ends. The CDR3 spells CASSYGQGNDYGYTF. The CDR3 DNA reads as TGTGCCAGCAGTTATGGGCAGGGGAACGACTATGGCTACACCTTC.

The CDR3 loop reads CASSWGQGADEQYF. The CDR3 DNA reads as TGCGCCAGCAGCTGGGGACAGGGGGCTGACGAGCAGTACTTC. The V call is TRBV4-1, the J call TRBJ2-7; 12 bases agree with TRBD1. Germline V gene lookup returns CDR1 MGHRA and CDR2 YSYEKL. The CDR3 totals 14 residues. Trimming cost V 5 bases and J 5 bases; bases outside gene matches: 4.

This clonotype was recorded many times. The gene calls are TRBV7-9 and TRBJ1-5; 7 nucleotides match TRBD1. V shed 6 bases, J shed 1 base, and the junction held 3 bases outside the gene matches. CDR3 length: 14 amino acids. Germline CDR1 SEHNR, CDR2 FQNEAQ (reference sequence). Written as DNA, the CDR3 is TGTGCCAGCAGTTCGACAGGGAGCAATCAGCCCCAGCATTTT. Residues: CASSSTGSNQPQHF.

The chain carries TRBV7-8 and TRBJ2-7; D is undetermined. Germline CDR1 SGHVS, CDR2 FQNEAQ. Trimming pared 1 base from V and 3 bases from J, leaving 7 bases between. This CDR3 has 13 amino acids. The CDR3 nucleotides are TGTGCCAGCAGCTTAGACACCCACTACGAGCAGTACTTC. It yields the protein CASSLDTHYEQYF.

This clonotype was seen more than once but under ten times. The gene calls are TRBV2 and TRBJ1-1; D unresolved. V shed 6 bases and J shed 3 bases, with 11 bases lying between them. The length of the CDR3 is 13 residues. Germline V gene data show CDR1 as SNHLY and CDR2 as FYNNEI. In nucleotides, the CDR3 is TGTGCCAGCAGACACGAAGTGGACACTGAAGCTTTCTTT. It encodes CASRHEVDTEAFF.

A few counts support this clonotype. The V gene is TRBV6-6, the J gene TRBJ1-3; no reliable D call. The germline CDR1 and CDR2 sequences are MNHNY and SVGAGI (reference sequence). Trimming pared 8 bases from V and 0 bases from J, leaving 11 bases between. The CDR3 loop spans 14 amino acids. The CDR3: CASAEGPSGNTIYF. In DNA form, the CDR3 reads TGTGCCAGCGCTGAGGGCCCCTCTGGAAACACCATATATTTT.

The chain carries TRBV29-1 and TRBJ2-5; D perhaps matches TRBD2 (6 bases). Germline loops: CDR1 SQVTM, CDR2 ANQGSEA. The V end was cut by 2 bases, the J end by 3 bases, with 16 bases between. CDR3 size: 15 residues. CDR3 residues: CSVEFRERAEETQYF. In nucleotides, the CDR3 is TGCAGCGTTGAATTTCGGGAGCGGGCCGAAGAGACCCAGTACTTC.

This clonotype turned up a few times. CDR3 nucleotides: TGTGCCAGTACCAAACTCCGGGACACCATGGGCGGCTACACCTTC. Amino acid sequence: CASTKLRDTMGGYTF. The chain links TRBV2 to TRBJ1-2, with D maybe TRBD1 (6 bases). Germline CDR1 is SNHLY and CDR2 is FYNNEI. V was trimmed by 9 bases and J by 8 bases, leaving 25 bases between them. The CDR3 loop spans 15 amino acids. The complete variable domain, with remaining parts taken from reference TRBV2 and TRBJ1-2, reads EPEVTQTPSHQVTQMGQEVILRCVPISNHLYFYWYRQILGQKVEFLVSFYNNEISEKSEIFDDQFSVERPDGSNFTLKIRSTKLEDSAMYFCASTKLRDTMGGYTFGSGTRLTVV.

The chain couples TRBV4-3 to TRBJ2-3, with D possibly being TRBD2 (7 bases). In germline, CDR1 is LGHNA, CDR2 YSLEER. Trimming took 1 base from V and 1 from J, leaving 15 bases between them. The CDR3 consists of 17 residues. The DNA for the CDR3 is TGCGCCAGCAGCCAAGTAGGGGGGGGAACGCGCACAGATACGCAGTATTTT. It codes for CASSQVGGGTRTDTQYF.

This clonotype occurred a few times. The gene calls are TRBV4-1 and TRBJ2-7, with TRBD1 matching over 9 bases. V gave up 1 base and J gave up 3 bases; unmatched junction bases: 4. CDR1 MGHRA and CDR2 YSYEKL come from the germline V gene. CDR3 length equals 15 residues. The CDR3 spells CASSQAGQGIYEQYF. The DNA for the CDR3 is TGCGCCAGCAGCCAAGCGGGACAGGGAATCTACGAGCAGTACTTC.

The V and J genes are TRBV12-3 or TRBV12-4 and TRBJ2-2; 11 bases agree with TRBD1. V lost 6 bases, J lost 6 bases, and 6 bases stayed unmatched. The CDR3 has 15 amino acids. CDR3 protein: CASRPRDRGSGELFF. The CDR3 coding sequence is TGTGCCAGCAGGCCCCGGGACAGGGGGTCCGGGGAGCTGTTTTTT.

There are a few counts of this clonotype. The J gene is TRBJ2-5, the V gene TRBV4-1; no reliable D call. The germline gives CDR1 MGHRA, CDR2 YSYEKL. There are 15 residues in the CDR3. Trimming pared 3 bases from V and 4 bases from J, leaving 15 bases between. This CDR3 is CASSQSGIFGETQYF. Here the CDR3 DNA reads TGCGCCAGCAGCCAGTCCGGTATATTTGGAGAGACCCAGTACTTC.

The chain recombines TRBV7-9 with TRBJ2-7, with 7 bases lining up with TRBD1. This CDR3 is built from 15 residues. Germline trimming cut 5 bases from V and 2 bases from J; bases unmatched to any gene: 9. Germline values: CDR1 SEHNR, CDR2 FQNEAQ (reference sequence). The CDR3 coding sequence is TGTGCCAGCAGCCTTGGGACAGCACTCACCTACGAGCAGTACTTC. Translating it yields CASSLGTALTYEQYF.

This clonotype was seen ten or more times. The CDR3 DNA reads as TGTGCCAGCAGCTGGGGAGACTCCCTCAATGAGCAGTTCTTC. Translation gives CASSWGDSLNEQFF. This chain links TRBV7-2 with TRBJ2-1; TRBD2 might be the D (5 bases). The germline gives CDR1 SGHTA, CDR2 FQGNSA. This CDR3 has 14 amino acids. The V end lost 4 bases, the J end lost 6 bases, and 13 bases lay between the germline ends. The whole variable domain, remainder taken from reference TRBV7-2 and TRBJ2-1, is GAGVSQSPSNKVTEKGKDVELRCDPISGHTALYWYRQSLGQGLEFLIYFQGNSAPDKSGLPSDRFSAERTGGSVSTLTIQRTQQEDSAVYLCASSWGDSLNEQFFGPGTRLTVL.

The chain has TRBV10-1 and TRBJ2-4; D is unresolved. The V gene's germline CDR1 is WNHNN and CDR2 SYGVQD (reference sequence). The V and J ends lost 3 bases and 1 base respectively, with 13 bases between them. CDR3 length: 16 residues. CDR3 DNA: TGCGCCAGCAGTGATGGGCCTCGATGGGCCAAAAACATTCAGTACTTC. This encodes CASSDGPRWAKNIQYF.

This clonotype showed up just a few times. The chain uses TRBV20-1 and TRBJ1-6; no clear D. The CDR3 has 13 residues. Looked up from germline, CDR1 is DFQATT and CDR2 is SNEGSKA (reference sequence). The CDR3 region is CSPSEDPNSPLHF. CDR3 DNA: TGCAGCCCTAGTGAGGATCCGAATTCACCCCTCCACTTT.

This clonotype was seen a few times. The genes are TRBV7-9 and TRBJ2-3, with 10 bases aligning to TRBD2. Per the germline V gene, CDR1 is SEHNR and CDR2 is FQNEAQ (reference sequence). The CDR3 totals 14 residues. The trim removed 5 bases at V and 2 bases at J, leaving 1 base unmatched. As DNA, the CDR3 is TGTGCCAGCAGCACTAGCGGGGCCACAGATACGCAGTATTTT. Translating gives CASSTSGATDTQYF.

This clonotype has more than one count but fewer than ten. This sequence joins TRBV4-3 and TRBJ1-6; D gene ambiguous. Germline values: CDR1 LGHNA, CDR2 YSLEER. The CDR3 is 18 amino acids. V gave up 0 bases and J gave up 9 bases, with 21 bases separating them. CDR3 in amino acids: CASSQDPRGTSRTSPLHF. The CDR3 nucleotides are TGCGCCAGCAGCCAAGATCCGCGGGGTACCTCGAGGACTTCACCCCTCCACTTT.

Here the CDR3 reads CASSDPGQGLDTEAFF. In DNA, the CDR3 is TGTGCCAGCAGTGATCCGGGACAGGGTTTGGACACTGAAGCTTTCTTT. This rearrangement joins TRBV6-1 to TRBJ1-1; 9 bases align to TRBD1. The CDR3 spans 16 residues. Germline V gene sequence: CDR1 MNHNS, CDR2 SASEGT. The V segment lost 3 bases and the J segment 3 bases; nucleotides outside the gene matches: 8.

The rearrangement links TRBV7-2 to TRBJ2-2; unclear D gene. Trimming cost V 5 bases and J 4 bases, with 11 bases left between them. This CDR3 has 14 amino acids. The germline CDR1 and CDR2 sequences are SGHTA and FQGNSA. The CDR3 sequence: CASSLLTRTGELFF. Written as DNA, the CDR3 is TGTGCCAGCAGCCTACTGACCCGCACCGGGGAGCTGTTTTTT.